The clone carrying this T cell receptor (beta chain) was recorded once. Authors' methods: Amplified reference gene primers provided the basis for estimating nucleated cell counts. Here immunoSEQ multiplex PCR was the method, and the copy in TCRdb shows in-frame clones only, minus some. The V and J calls and clone size come from that table; D and trimming were worked out from the DNA. The sample includes 40,000 to 50,000 clones, about 86% of them seen just once. The CDR3 covers 14 residues. CDR1 and CDR2 from the germline V gene are MDHEN and SYDVKM. V shed 3 bases and J shed 3 bases, with 12 bases lying between them. The data are from a study of blood T cell repertoires in COVID-19.

V usage is TRBV28 and J usage is TRBJ2-7, with D unclear. The source material was peripheral blood. The source of this sequence is a man aged 40-49 years with active COVID-19. CDR3 sequence: CASSFQVLGYEQYF. The CDR3 DNA reads as TGTGCCAGCAGTTTTCAGGTTCTTGGCTACGAGCAGTACTTC.